This T cell receptor (beta chain) was sequenced in a study of cytomegalovirus exposure and HLA in healthy donors. Study-wide background: Findings of an earlier analysis included 117 million unique TCR beta sequences from 200 million or so T cells.

With 3 bases clipped from V and 4 bases from J, the junction kept 3 bases outside the gene matches. CDR1 and CDR2 from the germline V gene are KGHSH and LQKENI. This CDR3 region has 14 residues. 13 Jbeta primers and 60 Vbeta primers were used for the PCR. Data came from immunoSEQ multiplex PCR; TCRdb stores just in-frame clones and leaves some out. The table lists approximately 280,000 clones, 70% to 90% of them singletons. The specimen was PBMCs. The receptor's source is a woman younger than 35 in good health and CMV-seronegative. The chain carries TRBV18 and TRBJ1-3; 7 nucleotides line up with TRBD1. CDR3 sequence (DNA): TGTGCCAGCTCACCTGGGACAGACGGAAACACCATATATTTT. Translation: CASSPGTDGNTIYF. The variable domain in full, with the rest retrieved from reference TRBV18 and TRBJ1-3, is NAGVMQNPRHLVRRRGQEARLRCSPMKGHSHVYWYRQLPEEGLKFMVYLQKENIIDESGMPKERFSAEFPKEGPSILRIQQVVRGDSAAYFCASSPGTDGNTIYFGEGSWLTVV.